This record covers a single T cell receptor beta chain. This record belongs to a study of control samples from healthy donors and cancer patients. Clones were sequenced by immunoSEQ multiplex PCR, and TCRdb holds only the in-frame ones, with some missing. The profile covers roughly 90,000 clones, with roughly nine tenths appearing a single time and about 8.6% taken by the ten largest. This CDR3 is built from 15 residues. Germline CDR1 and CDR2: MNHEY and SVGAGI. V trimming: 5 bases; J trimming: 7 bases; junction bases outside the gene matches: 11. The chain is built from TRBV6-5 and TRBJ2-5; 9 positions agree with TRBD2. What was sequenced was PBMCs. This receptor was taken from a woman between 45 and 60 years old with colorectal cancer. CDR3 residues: CASSQSSGEVGTQYF. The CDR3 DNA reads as TGTGCCAGCAGTCAATCTAGCGGGGAGGTCGGGACCCAGTACTTC.